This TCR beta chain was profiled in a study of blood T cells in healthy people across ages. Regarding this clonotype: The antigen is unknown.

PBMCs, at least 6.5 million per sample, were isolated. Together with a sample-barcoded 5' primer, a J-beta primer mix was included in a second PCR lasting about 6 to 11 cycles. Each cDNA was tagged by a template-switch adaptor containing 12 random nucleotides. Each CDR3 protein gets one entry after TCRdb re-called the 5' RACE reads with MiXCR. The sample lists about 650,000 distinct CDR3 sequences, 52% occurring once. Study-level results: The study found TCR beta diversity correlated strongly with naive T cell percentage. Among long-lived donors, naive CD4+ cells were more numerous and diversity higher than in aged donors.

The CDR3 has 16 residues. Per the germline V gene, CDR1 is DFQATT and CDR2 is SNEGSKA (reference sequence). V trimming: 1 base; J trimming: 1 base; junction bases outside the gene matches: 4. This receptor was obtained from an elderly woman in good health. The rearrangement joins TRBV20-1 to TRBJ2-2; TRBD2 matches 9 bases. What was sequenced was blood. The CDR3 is CSARGGLARNTGELFF. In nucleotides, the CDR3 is TGCAGTGCTAGAGGTGGACTAGCGCGGAACACCGGGGAGCTGTTTTTT.